What follows are 26 T cell receptor beta chains derived from one specimen sequenced in a study of T cells in Graves' hyperthyroidism and ophthalmopathy. There were TCR beta CDR3 regions amplified from RNA transcripts. The HTBI primer set drove a first-round RT-PCR of the TCR CDR3. MiXCR, run by TCRdb on the multiplex PCR reads, gives a single entry per CDR3 protein. The top ten clones hold around 5.4% of a sample with approximately 620,000 distinct CDR3 sequences, over 11% of them seen once. Specimen: blood. The receptors were gathered from a woman between 25 and 40 years old with Graves' hyperthyroidism that later progressed to Graves' ophthalmopathy.

This clonotype was detected ten times or more. V is TRBV24-1 and J is TRBJ2-2; TRBD1 matches at 7 bases. The length of the CDR3 is 20 residues. From germline, CDR1 is KGHDR and CDR2 SFDVKD. V trimming: 4 bases; J trimming: 4 bases; junction bases outside the gene matches: 20. The chain's CDR3 is CATSDSRTGKPRFVTGELFF. In nucleotides, the CDR3 is TGTGCCACCAGTGACTCCCGGACAGGAAAACCCCGTTTCGTCACCGGGGAGCTGTTTTTT.

This clonotype has a count of ten or more. The CDR3 is CASSQPTWGEQFF. For the CDR3, the DNA is TGTGCCAGCAGCCAACCTACGTGGGGTGAGCAGTTCTTC. This rearrangement joins TRBV14 to TRBJ2-1; the D is unclear. V dropped 2 bases and J dropped 9 bases, with 11 bases sitting between them. This CDR3 is 13 amino acids long. The germline gives CDR1 SGHDN, CDR2 FVKESK.

V and J are TRBV4-1 and TRBJ2-7; unclear D gene. The CDR3 extends over 16 amino acids. Germline V lookup: CDR1 MGHRA, CDR2 YSYEKL. V lost 4 bases, J lost 1 base, and 17 bases lay in between. The CDR3 nucleotides read TGCGCCAGCAGCCCCACCCTTACCGCAGGTTCCTACGAGCAGTACTTC. This translates into CASSPTLTAGSYEQYF.

This clonotype was counted at least ten times. V is TRBV25-1 and J is TRBJ2-1; 11 nucleotides match TRBD2. J gave up 5 bases and V 3 bases, and 30 bases lay outside the gene matches. The germline gives CDR1 MGHDK, CDR2 SYGVNS. This CDR3 has 24 amino acids. This chain's CDR3 is CASSESLGALASGRLSKPNNEQFF. CDR3 DNA sequence: TGTGCCAGCAGTGAGTCTTTGGGGGCTTTGGCTAGCGGGAGGCTGAGCAAACCTAACAATGAGCAGTTCTTC.

This clonotype was observed a single time. V gene TRBV6-2 or TRBV6-3 combines with J gene TRBJ2-7; unclear D gene. The CDR3 totals 12 residues. V was trimmed by 7 bases and J by 1 base, leaving 8 bases between them. Germline lookup yields CDR1 MNHEY and CDR2 SVGEGT. The DNA for the CDR3 is TGTGCCAGCAACCCGGGTTCCTACGAGCAGTACTTC. Translating gives CASNPGSYEQYF.

This clonotype showed up many times. The chain recombines TRBV3-1 with TRBJ2-1; no reliable D call. V lost 0 bases and J lost 6, with 6 bases in between. The V gene's germline CDR1 is LGHDT and CDR2 YNNKEL (reference sequence). This CDR3 contains 13 residues. CDR3 sequence: CASSQDFSNEQFF. The CDR3 region has the DNA TGTGCCAGCAGCCAAGATTTTAGCAATGAGCAGTTCTTC.

The sample holds many counts of this clonotype. V and J are TRBV11-3 and TRBJ2-1, with D hard to call. Germline loops: CDR1 SGHNT, CDR2 YENEEA. V lost 0 bases, J lost 0 bases, and 6 bases lay in between. This CDR3 comprises 15 residues. CDR3 loop: CASSLDGPSYNEQFF. CDR3 DNA sequence: TGTGCCAGCAGCTTAGACGGACCCTCCTACAATGAGCAGTTCTTC.

This clonotype was counted at least ten times. V and J are TRBV5-4 and TRBJ1-5, with 9 bases that match TRBD1. CDR3 length equals 15 residues. Unmatched junction bases numbered 7, after V lost 5 bases and J lost 4 bases. Germline V lookup: CDR1 SGHNT, CDR2 YYREEE (reference sequence). The CDR3 protein is CASSLQGAGNQPQHF. The DNA of the CDR3 is TGTGCCAGCAGTCTACAGGGGGCAGGAAATCAGCCCCAGCATTTT.

This clonotype was recorded many times. This rearrangement joins TRBV30 to TRBJ1-2; D ambiguous. Trimming shortened V by 2 bases and J by 0 bases, and 19 bases separated the two germline ends. Germline V gives CDR1 GTSNPN, CDR2 SVGIG (reference sequence). CDR3 size: 17 residues. The chain's CDR3 is CAWSSGKSLPANYGYTF. CDR3 DNA sequence: TGTGCCTGGAGTTCAGGAAAGTCCCTTCCAGCTAACTATGGCTACACCTTC.

This clonotype was recorded many times. CDR3 loop: CASSQSSGLQNIQYF. The CDR3 DNA reads TGTGCCAGCAGCCAATCTAGCGGGCTTCAAAACATTCAGTACTTC. The genes are TRBV3-1 and TRBJ2-4, with 8 positions matching TRBD2. CDR1 LGHDT and CDR2 YNNKEL come from the germline V gene (reference sequence). The trim removed 2 bases at V and 5 bases at J, leaving 5 bases unmatched. The CDR3 runs to 15 residues. Using reference TRBV3-1 and TRBJ2-4 for the parts outside the CDR3, the full variable domain is DTAVSQTPKYLVTQMGNDKSIKCEQNLGHDTMYWYKQDSKKFLKIMFSYNNKELIINETVPNRFSPKSPDKAHLNLHINSLELGDSAVYFCASSQSSGLQNIQYFGAGTRLSVL.

This clonotype was picked up many times. The CDR3 DNA sequence: TGTGCCAGCAGCGTAGGGGGACATCTCAATTCACCCCTCCACTTT. It codes for CASSVGGHLNSPLHF. The V call is TRBV9, the J call TRBJ1-6, with D maybe TRBD1 (6 bases). V dropped 0 bases and J dropped 7 bases, with 11 bases sitting between them. Germline-derived CDR1 and CDR2 are SGDLS and YYNGEE. The CDR3 contains 15 residues.

Note on this clonotype: A read error is possible here, since a much larger clone lies one base away. The J gene is TRBJ2-7, the V gene TRBV4-3; D not certain. The CDR3 is made up of 16 amino acids. CDR1 is LGHNA and CDR2 is YSLEER in the germline V gene. The V end lost 2 bases, the J end lost 7 bases, and 21 bases lay between the germline ends. The chain's CDR3 is CASSQNNLLPLQEQYF. The DNA for the CDR3 is TGCGCCAGCAGCCAAAATAATCTGCTCCCGCTACAGGAGCAGTACTTC.

This sequence joins TRBV5-1 and TRBJ2-2, with D unclear. Trimming pared 5 bases from V and 2 bases from J, leaving 19 bases between. The germline V gene has CDR1 SGHRS and CDR2 YFSETQ. This CDR3 is 17 amino acids long. In DNA, the CDR3 is TGCGCCAGCAGAACGGTAACCAGGCAGGCTAACACCGGGGAGCTGTTTTTT. Residues: CASRTVTRQANTGELFF.

This clonotype was recorded many times. Germline and junction disagree at one end, which may indicate a read error. The rearrangement links TRBV19 to TRBJ1-5; a possible D gene is TRBD1 (6 bases). This CDR3 spans 15 amino acids. Germline-derived CDR1 and CDR2 are LNHDA and SQIVND (reference sequence). Written as DNA, the CDR3 is TGTGCCAGTAGTCTAGAGGGGGGCCCGCTGGCGCCCCAGCATTTT. Its translation: CASSLEGGPLAPQHF.

Note on this clonotype: A much larger clonotype is one base distant, so this may be a read error. The chain links TRBV7-9 to TRBJ1-3; D is perhaps TRBD1 (5 bases). This CDR3 has 14 residues. Germline CDR1 is SEHNR and CDR2 is FQNEAQ (reference sequence). The CDR3 here is CASSLAGVGNTVYF. CDR3 sequence (DNA): TGTGCCAGCAGCTTAGCAGGGGTGGGAAACACCGTATATTTT. Full variable domain (outside the CDR3, taken from reference TRBV7-9 and TRBJ1-3): DTGVSQNPRHKITKRGQNVTFRCDPISEHNRLYWYRQTLGQGPEFLTYFQNEAQLEKSRLLSDRFSAERPKGSFSTLEIQRTEQGDSAMYLCASSLAGVGNTVYFGEGSWLTVV.

V is TRBV5-1 and J is TRBJ1-2; D unresolved. Germline values: CDR1 SGHRS, CDR2 YFSETQ. This CDR3 has 15 residues. V was clipped by 3 bases and J by 8 bases, with 20 bases between them. The CDR3: CASSWGSDLSNGYTF. DNA for the CDR3: TGCGCCAGCAGCTGGGGATCGGACCTTTCCAACGGCTACACCTTC.

The chain has TRBV12-3 or TRBV12-4 and TRBJ2-1; perhaps TRBD2 as D (6 bases). The CDR3 contains 16 residues. The V and J ends lost 5 bases and 8 bases respectively, with 22 bases between them. CDR3 bases: TGTGCCAGCAGTACCCTCCCTAGCGACCGTATCGATGAGCAGTTCTTC. It codes for CASSTLPSDRIDEQFF.

This clonotype was picked up many times. The gene calls are TRBV30 and TRBJ1-2; D is uncertain. Germline CDR1 is GTSNPN and CDR2 is SVGIG (reference sequence). V was cut by 2 bases and J by 7 bases, with 14 bases left in between. The CDR3 is made up of 13 amino acids. The CDR3, as DNA: TGTGCCTGGAGTCCCTCCGCTTCCACTGGCTACACCTTC. This translates into CAWSPSASTGYTF.

This clonotype was counted at least ten times. V gene TRBV20-1 combines with J gene TRBJ2-5, with a possible D match to TRBD1 (6 bases). Trimming took off 5 bases at V and 1 base at J, with 11 bases between the two ends. The CDR3 contains 13 residues. Per the germline V gene, CDR1 is DFQATT and CDR2 is SNEGSKA (reference sequence). The CDR3 loop is CSALDSLQETQYF. As DNA, the CDR3 is TGCAGTGCTTTGGACAGCCTCCAAGAGACCCAGTACTTC.

This clonotype came up many times. The chain joins TRBV6-1 to TRBJ2-6, with TRBD1 matching 9 bases. Germline-derived CDR1 and CDR2 are MNHNS and SASEGT. The CDR3 has 19 residues. Trimming took 6 bases from V and 1 from J; bases not matched to a gene: 13. CDR3 loop: CASSEQTGGFISGANVLTF. The DNA of the CDR3 is TGTGCCAGCAGCGAACAGACAGGGGGATTTATATCTGGGGCCAACGTCCTGACTTTC.

This clonotype was detected many times. V and J are TRBV3-1 and TRBJ1-1; 11 nucleotides line up with TRBD1. Germline V CDR1 and CDR2: LGHDT, YNNKEL (reference sequence). The CDR3 sequence is 15 residues long. V lost 3 bases and J lost 4; bases outside the gene matches: 4. CDR3 sequence (DNA): TGTGCCAGCAGCCAGGCCGGGACAGGGGGCACTGAAGCTTTCTTT. Its translation: CASSQAGTGGTEAFF.

V usage is TRBV6-4 and J usage is TRBJ1-2; 7 nucleotides match TRBD1. With 5 bases clipped from V and 7 bases from J, the junction kept 7 bases outside the gene matches. This CDR3 spans 13 amino acids. Per the germline V gene, CDR1 is MRHNA and CDR2 is SNTAGT. The CDR3 region is CASSPGQDRGYTF. In DNA form, the CDR3 reads TGTGCCAGCAGTCCCGGACAGGATCGTGGCTACACCTTC.

This clonotype came up many times. The rearrangement links TRBV7-9 to TRBJ2-7, with TRBD2 identical over 11 bases. V dropped 4 bases and J dropped 5; count of bases not matched to a gene: 4. Germline V gives CDR1 SEHNR, CDR2 FQNEAQ (reference sequence). The CDR3 has 14 residues. The CDR3 coding sequence is TGTGCCAGCAGCTATAGCGGGAGGGAGGACGAGCAGTACTTC. Protein product: CASSYSGREDEQYF.

This clonotype came up many times. This rearrangement joins TRBV2 to TRBJ1-2; 7 bases align to TRBD1. Germline trimming cut 6 bases from V and 6 bases from J; bases unmatched to any gene: 10. In germline, CDR1 is SNHLY, CDR2 FYNNEI. This CDR3 is 14 amino acids long. The CDR3, as DNA: TGTGCCAGCAGGAGTAGGGGGCTGTGGGATGGCTACACCTTC. Encoded protein: CASRSRGLWDGYTF.

This clonotype has at least ten counts. J is TRBJ1-2 and V is TRBV7-9; 7 bases align to TRBD1. The CDR3 covers 14 residues. Germline trimming cut 5 bases from V and 5 bases from J; bases unmatched to any gene: 8. Germline CDR1 and CDR2: SEHNR and FQNEAQ (reference sequence). CDR3 loop: CASSAAGQTYGYTF. Here the CDR3 DNA reads TGTGCCAGCAGCGCCGCGGGACAGACGTATGGCTACACCTTC.

In its sample, this clonotype was seen many times. V is TRBV10-3 and J is TRBJ2-5; D ambiguous. Looked up from germline, CDR1 is ENHRY and CDR2 is SYGVKD. This CDR3 spans 14 amino acids. Trimming left V 5 bases short and J 1 base short, with 11 bases between. In DNA form, the CDR3 reads TGTGCCATCAGTCCCTCCCGGTCCCAAGAGACCCAGTACTTC. It translates to CAISPSRSQETQYF.